Listed below are T cell receptor beta chains from one sample, sequenced in a study of T-cell reconstitution after alpha-beta-depleted transplantation in children. One entry per CDR3 protein results from TCRdb running MiXCR on the PCR reads. This sample yields roughly 400,000 distinct CDR3 sequences, of which 43% are seen a single time; 27% belongs to the top ten. This sample comprised PBMCs, obtained before TCRalphabeta/CD19-depleted stem cell transplant. Every receptor here comes from a girl aged 2 to 9 with aplastic anemia, due to receive a stem cell transplant. The CDR3 runs from the conserved cysteine through the conserved F or W. Fields, in order: J gene, D gene, clone size, V gene, CDR3 DNA, CDR3 protein. D genes are given only for firm matches. Size is stated for part of the rows, as once, few or many counts, or as a class when the clone is expanded.

J: TRBJ2-3; D: -; size: -; V: TRBV10-3; DNA: TGTGCCATCAGTGAGTCGGGGAGCCCAGATACGCAGTATTTT; CDR3: CAISESGSPDTQYF
J: TRBJ2-3; D: -; size: few; V: TRBV30; DNA: TGTGCCTGGGATCGGACTAGCACAGATACGCAGTATTTT; CDR3: CAWDRTSTDTQYF
J: TRBJ1-2; D: TRBD1; size: many; V: TRBV12-3/TRBV12-4; DNA: TGTGCCAGCAGTTTCTCAGGGGGCCAAGTCTATGGCTACACCTTC; CDR3: CASSFSGGQVYGYTF
J: TRBJ2-7; D: TRBD1; size: -; V: TRBV7-2; DNA: TGTGCCAGCAGCTCCAGTAGCGGGACAGGGGCTATAGGGCAGTACTTC; CDR3: CASSSSSGTGAIGQYF
J: TRBJ2-5; D: -; size: many; V: TRBV20-1; DNA: TGCAGTGCTAGGATGGCACCCTCCCAAGAGACCCAGTACTTC; CDR3: CSARMAPSQETQYF
J: TRBJ2-7; D: -; size: -; V: TRBV20-1; DNA: TGCAGTGCTAGAGATCCAGGGTTCCACGAGCAGTACTTC; CDR3: CSARDPGFHEQYF
J: TRBJ2-6; D: -; size: -; V: TRBV3-1; DNA: TGTGCCAGCAGCCACGGGGCTGGGGCCAACGTCCTGACTTTC; CDR3: CASSHGAGANVLTF
J: TRBJ2-7; D: TRBD2; size: -; V: TRBV7-9; DNA: TGTGCCAGCAGCTTAGCGGCGGGAGGAACCTACGAGCAGTACTTC; CDR3: CASSLAAGGTYEQYF
J: TRBJ2-5; D: TRBD2; size: few; V: TRBV4-1; DNA: TGCGCCAGCAGCTCGTGGCGGGAGGGATTCGGGACCCAGTACTTC; CDR3: CASSSWREGFGTQYF
J: TRBJ1-5; D: -; size: once; V: TRBV6-1; DNA: TGTGCCAGCAGTGAAATGACATACAATCAGCCCCAGCATTTT; CDR3: CASSEMTYNQPQHF
J: TRBJ2-3; D: -; size: -; V: TRBV20-1; DNA: TGCAGTGCCCCCAAGCAGGCGACGGGAGATACGCAGTATTTT; CDR3: CSAPKQATGDTQYF
J: TRBJ2-1; D: TRBD1; size: many; V: TRBV7-8; DNA: TGTGCCAGCAGCTCCTCCGGGACAGGGTACAATGAGCAGTTCTTC; CDR3: CASSSSGTGYNEQFF
J: TRBJ2-7; D: -; size: few; V: TRBV7-9; DNA: TGTGCCAGCAGCTTAGGGGTCCACGAGCAGTACTTC; CDR3: CASSLGVHEQYF
J: TRBJ1-5; D: -; size: -; V: TRBV20-1; DNA: TGCAGTGCTTTCGACCCGGTGGGCAATCAGCCCCAGCATTTT; CDR3: CSAFDPVGNQPQHF
J: TRBJ2-5; D: -; size: few; V: TRBV3-1; DNA: TGTGCCAGCAGCCAAATAATCCGGGGCGGGGAGACCCAGTACTTC; CDR3: CASSQIIRGGETQYF
J: TRBJ2-1; D: TRBD2; size: few; V: TRBV7-9; DNA: TGTGCCAGCACCGGGGCTAGCGGGAGTAGTTCCTACAATGAGCAGTTCTTC; CDR3: CASTGASGSSSYNEQFF
J: TRBJ2-1; D: TRBD2; size: -; V: TRBV6-5; DNA: TGTGCCAGCAGTTCCGGGACTAGCGGGAGTTGGTCCTACAATGAGCAGTTCTTC; CDR3: CASSSGTSGSWSYNEQFF